This TCR beta chain stems from a study of cytomegalovirus exposure and HLA in healthy donors. Whole-study results and caveats: After further analysis at a later stage, 15,000 to 20,000 TCR beta sequences were associated with HLA alleles at 0.05 false discovery rate.

The PCR used 60 Vbeta and 13 Jbeta primers. Sequencing used immunoSEQ multiplex PCR; TCRdb keeps in-frame clones, though not all of them. The sample shows more than 150,000 clones, about 90% of them seen only once. A word on this clone: Its target is not known.

The CDR3 extends over 18 amino acids. The J segment lost 5 bases and the V segment lost 5 bases, leaving 14 bases of the junction unmatched. In germline, CDR1 is MNHEY, CDR2 SMNVEV (reference sequence). This chain uses TRBV27 with TRBJ2-2, with TRBD1 matching 10 bases. The sequenced sample consisted of PBMCs. The TCR was taken from a girl under three years old in good health and CMV-seronegative. CDR3 residues: CASSPPPRDRGETGELFF. The CDR3 bases are TGTGCCAGCAGTCCCCCTCCAAGGGACAGGGGAGAAACCGGGGAGCTGTTTTTT.